Listed below are T cell receptor beta chains from one sample, sequenced in a study of vaccination effects on CD4 cells after COVID-19. These receptors lack a known antigen. TCRdb's copy holds only in-frame clones and misses some; the assay was immunoSEQ multiplex PCR. Among around 49,000 clones, around 70% were seen once, and the ten largest hold 8.5% to 10%. Sample: CD4+ T cells from PBMCs cultured without peptide, taken after COVID-19 vaccination. Source of these receptors: a human donor who received a COVID-19 vaccine. CDR3s include the opening cysteine and the closing phenylalanine or tryptophan. A D gene is named only where the DNA matches it firmly. Size tells how often a clone was seen (once, few, many) or the class of an expanded clone, and some rows leave it out.

>TRBV24-1|TRBJ2-3|-|TRBD1
CATSDSTGGHLTDTQYF
TGTGCCACCAGTGATTCGACAGGGGGCCACTTAACAGATACGCAGTATTTT
>TRBV7-9|TRBJ2-2|-|-
CASSESTGELFF
TGTGCCAGCAGCGAAAGTACCGGGGAGCTGTTTTTT
>TRBV10-3|TRBJ1-3|few|-
CAISVRIPLGGDQFYF
TGTGCCATCAGTGTAAGAATCCCCCTCGGAGGGGACCAGTTCTATTTT
>TRBV11-2|TRBJ2-3|-|TRBD2
CASSFLAAAGVYDTQYF
TGTGCCAGCAGCTTTTTAGCTGCGGCGGGGGTATACGATACGCAGTATTTT
>TRBV28|TRBJ2-3|-|-
CASSPRWGRTDTQYF
TGTGCCAGCAGTCCCCGCTGGGGGCGGACAGATACGCAGTATTTT
>TRBV2|TRBJ2-2|-|-
CASRQDSANTGELFF
TGTGCCAGCAGACAGGATTCCGCGAACACCGGGGAGCTGTTTTTT
>TRBV5-5|TRBJ1-1|few|TRBD1
CASSVRTGGNAEAFF
TGTGCCAGCAGCGTTCGAACAGGGGGCAACGCTGAAGCTTTCTTT
>TRBV9|TRBJ2-3|-|TRBD2
CASSVAGTSGAHTQYF
TGTGCCAGCAGCGTAGCAGGGACTAGCGGGGCGCATACGCAGTATTTT
>TRBV10-3|TRBJ1-2|-|TRBD1
CAITVDRENYGYTF
TGTGCCATCACCGTGGACAGGGAGAACTATGGCTACACCTTC
>TRBV27|TRBJ2-1|-|-
CASRLRTIFYNEQFF
TGTGCCAGCAGGCTAAGGACTATTTTCTACAATGAGCAGTTCTTC
>TRBV7-9|TRBJ2-2|-|TRBD1
CASSSVDRVTGELFF
TGTGCCAGCAGCTCCGTCGACAGGGTCACCGGGGAGCTGTTTTTT
>TRBV11-2|TRBJ1-6|-|-
CASSSGSPLHF
TGTGCCAGCAGCTCCGGTTCACCCCTCCACTTT
>TRBV4-2|TRBJ2-1|few|TRBD1
CASSQVGQGRYNEQFF
TGTGCCAGCAGCCAAGTAGGACAGGGAAGGTACAATGAGCAGTTCTTC
>TRBV5-1|TRBJ2-1|few|TRBD2
CASSPSSGGNSYNEQFF
TGCGCCAGCAGCCCATCTAGCGGGGGGAACTCCTACAATGAGCAGTTCTTC
>TRBV2|TRBJ1-3|few|-
CASSESAGSGNTIYF
TGTGCCAGCAGTGAATCGGCAGGCTCTGGAAACACCATATATTTT
>TRBV6-1|TRBJ1-1|-|-
CASSEVPGQAFF
TGTGCCAGCAGTGAAGTACCAGGCCAGGCTTTCTTT
>TRBV7-9|TRBJ2-7|few|-
CASSLVGGSEQYF
TGTGCCAGCAGCTTAGTTGGGGGAAGTGAGCAGTACTTC
>TRBV10-1|TRBJ1-1|-|-
CASSESGGHGEAFF
TGCGCCAGCAGTGAGTCAGGTGGGCACGGGGAAGCTTTCTTT
>TRBV18|TRBJ1-3|-|-
CASSLSGTTGNTIYF
TGTGCCAGCTCACTCTCCGGGACCACTGGAAACACCATATATTTT
>TRBV5-4|TRBJ2-7|-|TRBD1
CASSWKGADHHEQYF
TGTGCCAGCAGCTGGAAGGGGGCTGATCACCACGAGCAGTACTTC
>TRBV7-8|TRBJ1-6|-|-
CASSLEEGGFYNSPLHF
TGTGCCAGCAGCTTAGAGGAAGGGGGATTTTATAATTCACCCCTCCACTTT
>TRBV3-1/TRBV3-2|TRBJ2-7|-|TRBD2
CASSQEGGGRAKYYEQYF
TGTGCCAGCAGCCAAGAGGGAGGCGGGAGGGCCAAGTACTACGAGCAGTACTTC
>TRBV3-1/TRBV3-2|TRBJ2-6|-|-
CASRRDSSFSGANVLTF
TGTGCCAGCAGGCGGGACAGTTCTTTCTCTGGGGCCAACGTCCTGACTTTC
>TRBV6-5|TRBJ2-7|-|-
CASSFERGTVYEQYF
TGTGCCAGCAGTTTCGAGCGGGGGACAGTTTACGAGCAGTACTTC
>TRBV9|TRBJ1-6|few|-
CASSPGVDNSPLHF
TGTGCCAGCAGCCCTGGGGTAGATAATTCACCCCTCCACTTT
>TRBV4-1|TRBJ2-3|-|TRBD1
CASSQAAAGGIRTDTQYF
TGCGCCAGCAGCCAAGCCGCCGCAGGGGGTATTCGCACAGATACGCAGTATTTT